This TCR beta chain emerged from a study of a mutant IDH1 vaccine in newly diagnosed glioma. Germline CDR1 SGHRS, CDR2 YFSETQ. V trimming: 0 bases; J trimming: 4 bases; junction bases outside the gene matches: 3. This CDR3 is built from 15 residues. Assay used: immunoSEQ multiplex PCR; TCRdb lists only in-frame clones, some missing. This sample yields some 60,000 clones, of which 81% are seen a single time; 5.4% belongs to the top ten. Remarks on this clone: Its target is unknown.

Stated time point: week 35, safety follow-up. Each dose of the vaccine consisted of 300 ug of mutant IDH1 20-mer peptide, with topical imiquimod. The input for sequencing was PBMCs, taken from a glioma patient whose treatment included an IDH1 peptide vaccine. The TCR was taken from a man aged 40-49 years with glioma. The chain joins TRBV5-1 to TRBJ2-5; 10 bases are shared with TRBD1. The CDR3 loop reads CASSLEGTGAETQYF. The CDR3 DNA reads TGCGCCAGCAGCTTGGAGGGGACAGGGGCAGAGACCCAGTACTTC.